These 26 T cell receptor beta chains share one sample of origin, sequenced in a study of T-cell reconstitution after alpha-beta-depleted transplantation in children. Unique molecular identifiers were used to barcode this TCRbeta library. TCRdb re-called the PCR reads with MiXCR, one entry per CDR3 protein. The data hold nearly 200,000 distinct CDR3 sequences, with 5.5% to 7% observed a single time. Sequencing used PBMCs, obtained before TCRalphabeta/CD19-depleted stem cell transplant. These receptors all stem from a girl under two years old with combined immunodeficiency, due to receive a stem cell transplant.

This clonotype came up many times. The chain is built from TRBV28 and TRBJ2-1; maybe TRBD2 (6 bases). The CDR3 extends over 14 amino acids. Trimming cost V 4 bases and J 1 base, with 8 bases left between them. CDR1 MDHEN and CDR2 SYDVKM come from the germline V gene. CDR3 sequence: CASSSGTSYNEQFF. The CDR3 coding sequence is TGTGCCAGCAGTTCGGGGACTTCCTACAATGAGCAGTTCTTC.

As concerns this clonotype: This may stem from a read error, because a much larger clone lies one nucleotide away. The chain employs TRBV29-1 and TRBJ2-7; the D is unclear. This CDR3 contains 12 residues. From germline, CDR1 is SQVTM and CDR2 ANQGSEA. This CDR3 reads CSVVVGFYEQHF. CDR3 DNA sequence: TGCAGCGTTGTAGTGGGTTTCTACGAGCAGCACTTC.

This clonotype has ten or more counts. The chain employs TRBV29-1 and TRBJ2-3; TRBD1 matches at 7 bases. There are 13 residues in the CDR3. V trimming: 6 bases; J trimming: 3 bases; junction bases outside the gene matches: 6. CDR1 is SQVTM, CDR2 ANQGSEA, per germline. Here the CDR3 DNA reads TGCAGCGTATCCGGGACAGTTACAGATACGCAGTATTTT. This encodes CSVSGTVTDTQYF.

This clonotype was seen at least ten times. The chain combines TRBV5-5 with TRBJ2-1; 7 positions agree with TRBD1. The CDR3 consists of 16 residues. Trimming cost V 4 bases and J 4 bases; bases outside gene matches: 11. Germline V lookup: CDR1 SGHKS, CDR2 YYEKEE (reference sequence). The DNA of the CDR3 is TGTGCCAGCAGCCCTCCAGTAGAGGGGGCTTACAATGAGCAGTTCTTC. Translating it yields CASSPPVEGAYNEQFF. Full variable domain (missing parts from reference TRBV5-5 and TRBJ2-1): DAGVTQSPTHLIKTRGQQVTLRCSPISGHKSVSWYQQVLGQGPQFIFQYYEKEERGRGNFPDRFSARQFPNYSSELNVNALLLGDSALYLCASSPPVEGAYNEQFFGPGTRLTVL.

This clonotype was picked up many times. CDR3: CASSFGATEGDTQYF. In nucleotides, the CDR3 is TGTGCCAGCAGTTTCGGAGCGACCGAAGGGGATACGCAGTATTTT. The chain employs TRBV12-3 or TRBV12-4 and TRBJ2-3, with D unresolved. The CDR3 covers 15 residues. V was shortened by 3 bases and J by 6 bases, with 16 bases between the two germline ends.

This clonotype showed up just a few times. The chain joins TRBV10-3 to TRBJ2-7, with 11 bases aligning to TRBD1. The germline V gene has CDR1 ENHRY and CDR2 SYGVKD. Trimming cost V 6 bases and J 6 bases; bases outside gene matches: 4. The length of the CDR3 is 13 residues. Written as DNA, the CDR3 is TGTGCCATCAGGGCCGGGACAGGGGGCGAGCAGTACTTC. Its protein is CAIRAGTGGEQYF.

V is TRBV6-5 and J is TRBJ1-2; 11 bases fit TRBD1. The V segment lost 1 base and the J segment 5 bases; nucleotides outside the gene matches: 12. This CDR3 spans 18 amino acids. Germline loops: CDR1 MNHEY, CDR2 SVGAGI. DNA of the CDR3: TGTGCCAGCAGTTACTTCGGACGGACAGGGGGCAAAAATTATGGCTACACCTTC. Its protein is CASSYFGRTGGKNYGYTF.

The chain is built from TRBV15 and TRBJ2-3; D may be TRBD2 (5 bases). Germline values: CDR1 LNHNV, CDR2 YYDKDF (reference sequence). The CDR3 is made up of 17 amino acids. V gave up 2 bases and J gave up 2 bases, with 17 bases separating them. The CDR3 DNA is TGTGCCACCAGCAGAAGCGAAGGAGGCAGCGACACAGATACGCAGTATTTT. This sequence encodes CATSRSEGGSDTDTQYF.

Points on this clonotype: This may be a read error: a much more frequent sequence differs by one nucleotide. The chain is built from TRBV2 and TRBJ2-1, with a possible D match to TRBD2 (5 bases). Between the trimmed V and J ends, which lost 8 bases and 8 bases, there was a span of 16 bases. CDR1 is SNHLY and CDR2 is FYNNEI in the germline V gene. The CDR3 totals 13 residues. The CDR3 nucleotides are TGTGCCAGCGAGGGTAATGGGTACTATGAGCAGTTCTTC. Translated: CASEGNGYYEQFF.

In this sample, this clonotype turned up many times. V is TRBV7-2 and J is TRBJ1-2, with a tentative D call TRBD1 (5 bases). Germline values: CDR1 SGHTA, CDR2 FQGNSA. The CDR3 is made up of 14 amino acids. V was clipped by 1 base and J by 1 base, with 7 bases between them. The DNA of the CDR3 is TGTGCCAGCAGCTTAGGACAGCTTAACTATGGCTACACCTTC. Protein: CASSLGQLNYGYTF.

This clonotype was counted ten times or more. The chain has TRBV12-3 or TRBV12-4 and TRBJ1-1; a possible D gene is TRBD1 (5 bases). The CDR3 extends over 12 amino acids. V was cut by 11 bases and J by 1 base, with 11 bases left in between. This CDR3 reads CASGTANTEAFF. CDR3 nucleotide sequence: TGTGCCTCCGGGACGGCGAACACTGAAGCTTTCTTT.

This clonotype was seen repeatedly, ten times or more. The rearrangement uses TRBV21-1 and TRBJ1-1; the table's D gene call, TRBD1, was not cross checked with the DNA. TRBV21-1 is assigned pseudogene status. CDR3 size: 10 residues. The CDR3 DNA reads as TGTGCCCTCAGGGGGGTGGAAGCTTTCTTT. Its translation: CALRGVEAFF.

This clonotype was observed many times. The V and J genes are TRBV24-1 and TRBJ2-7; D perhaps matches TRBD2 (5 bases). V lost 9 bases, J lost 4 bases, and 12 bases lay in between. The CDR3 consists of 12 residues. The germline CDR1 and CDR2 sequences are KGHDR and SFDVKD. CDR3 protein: CATSGDRYEQYF. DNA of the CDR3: TGTGCCACCTCCGGGGATAGATACGAGCAGTACTTC.

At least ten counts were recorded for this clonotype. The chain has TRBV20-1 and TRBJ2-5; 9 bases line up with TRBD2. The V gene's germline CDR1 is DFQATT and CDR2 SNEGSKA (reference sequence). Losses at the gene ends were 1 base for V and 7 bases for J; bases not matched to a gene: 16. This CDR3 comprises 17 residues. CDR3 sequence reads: CSARARGAGGPVGTQYF. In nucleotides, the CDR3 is TGCAGTGCTAGAGCTCGGGGAGCGGGGGGCCCGGTGGGGACCCAGTACTTC.

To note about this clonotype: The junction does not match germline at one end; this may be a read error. CDR3 region: CCAREGDRVLYNSPLHF. The CDR3 DNA reads as TGCTGTGCTAGAGAAGGTGACAGGGTGCTCTATAATTCACCCCTCCACTTT. This chain connects TRBV20-1 to TRBJ1-6; TRBD1 aligns across 7 bases. This CDR3 has 17 amino acids. Germline lookup yields CDR1 DFQATT and CDR2 SNEGSKA (reference sequence).

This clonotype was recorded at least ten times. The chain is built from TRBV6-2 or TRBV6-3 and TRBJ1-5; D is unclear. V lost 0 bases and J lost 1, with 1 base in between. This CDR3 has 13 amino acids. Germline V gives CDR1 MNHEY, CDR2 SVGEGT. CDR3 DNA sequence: TGTGCCAGCAGTTACTCCAGCAATCAGCCCCAGCATTTT. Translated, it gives CASSYSSNQPQHF.

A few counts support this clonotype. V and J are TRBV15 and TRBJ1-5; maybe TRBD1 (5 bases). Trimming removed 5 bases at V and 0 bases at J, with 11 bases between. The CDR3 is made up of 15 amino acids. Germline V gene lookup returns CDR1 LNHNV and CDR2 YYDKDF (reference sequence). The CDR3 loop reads CATSRGTDSNQPQHF. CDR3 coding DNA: TGTGCCACCAGCCGAGGGACGGATAGCAATCAGCCCCAGCATTTT.

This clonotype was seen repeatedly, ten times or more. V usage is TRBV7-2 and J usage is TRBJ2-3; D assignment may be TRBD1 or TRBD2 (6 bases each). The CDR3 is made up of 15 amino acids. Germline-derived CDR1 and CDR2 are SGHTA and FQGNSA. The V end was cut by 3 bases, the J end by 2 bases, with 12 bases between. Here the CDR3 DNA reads TGTGCCAGCAGCTTCTTAGGGGGACTCACAGATACGCAGTATTTT. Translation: CASSFLGGLTDTQYF.

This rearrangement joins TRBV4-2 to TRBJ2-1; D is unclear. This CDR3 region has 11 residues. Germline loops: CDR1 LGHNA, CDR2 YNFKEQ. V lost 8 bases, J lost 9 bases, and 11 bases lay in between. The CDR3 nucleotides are TGTGCCAGCGGCCTATTAAGTGAGCAGTTCTTC. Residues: CASGLLSEQFF.

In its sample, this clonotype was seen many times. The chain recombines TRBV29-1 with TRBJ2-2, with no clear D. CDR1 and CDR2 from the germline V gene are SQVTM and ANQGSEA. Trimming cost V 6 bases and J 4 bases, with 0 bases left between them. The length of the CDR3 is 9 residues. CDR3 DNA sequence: TGCAGCGTCACCGGGGAGCTGTTTTTT. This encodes CSVTGELFF.

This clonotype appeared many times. In DNA, the CDR3 is TGTGCCAGCAGCTTAGGAGATGATACAGATACGCAGTATTTT. Residues: CASSLGDDTDTQYF. The chain uses TRBV7-9 and TRBJ2-3, with D hard to call. Germline V gives CDR1 SEHNR, CDR2 FQNEAQ (reference sequence). CDR3 length: 14 amino acids. The ends were cut back, 1 base at V and 3 bases at J, with 8 bases in the middle.

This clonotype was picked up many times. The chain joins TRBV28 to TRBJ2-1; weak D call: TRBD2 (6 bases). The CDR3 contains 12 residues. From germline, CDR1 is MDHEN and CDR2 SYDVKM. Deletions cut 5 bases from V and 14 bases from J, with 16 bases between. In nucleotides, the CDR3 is TGTGCCAGCAGTAAGGGACTCGCGCTAGAGTTCTTC. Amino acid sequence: CASSKGLALEFF.

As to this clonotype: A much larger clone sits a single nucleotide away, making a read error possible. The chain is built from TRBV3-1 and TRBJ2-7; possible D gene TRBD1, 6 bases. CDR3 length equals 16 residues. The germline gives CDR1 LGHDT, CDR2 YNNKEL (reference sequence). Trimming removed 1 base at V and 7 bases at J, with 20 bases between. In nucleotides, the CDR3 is TGTGCCAGCAGCCAAGGGATGACAGGCCACGGGACGGAGCAGTACTTC. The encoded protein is CASSQGMTGHGTEQYF.

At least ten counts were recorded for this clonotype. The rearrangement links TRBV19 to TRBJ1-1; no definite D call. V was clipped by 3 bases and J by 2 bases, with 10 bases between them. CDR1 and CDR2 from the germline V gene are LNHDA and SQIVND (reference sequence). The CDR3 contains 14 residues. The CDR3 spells CASSMSDHNTEAFF. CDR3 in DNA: TGTGCCAGTAGTATGTCAGATCACAACACTGAAGCTTTCTTT.

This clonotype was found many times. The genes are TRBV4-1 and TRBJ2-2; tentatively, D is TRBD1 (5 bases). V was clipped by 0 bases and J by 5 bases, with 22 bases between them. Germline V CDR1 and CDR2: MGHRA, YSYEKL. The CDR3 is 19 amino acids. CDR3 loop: CASSQDRFLVRQGTGELFF. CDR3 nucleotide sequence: TGCGCCAGCAGCCAAGACCGGTTTCTGGTCCGTCAGGGTACCGGGGAGCTGTTTTTT.

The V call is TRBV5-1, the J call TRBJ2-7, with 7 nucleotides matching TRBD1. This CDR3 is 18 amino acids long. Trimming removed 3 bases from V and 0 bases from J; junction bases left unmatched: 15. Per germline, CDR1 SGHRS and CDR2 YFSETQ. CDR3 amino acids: CASSSLDQQGMLSYEQYF. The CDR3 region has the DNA TGCGCCAGCAGCTCCCTGGACCAACAGGGGATGCTCTCCTACGAGCAGTACTTC.